This T cell receptor (beta chain) was found in a study of cytomegalovirus exposure and HLA in healthy donors. Study-wide points: A missense DCLRE1C variant was associated with V- and J-gene trimming of TCR beta chains in a later analysis, and an independent cohort replicated the association. Available immune exposure information was restricted to CMV serostatus only.

A word on this clone: Antigen unknown.

Both 60 Vbeta primers and 13 Jbeta primers went into the PCR. Method: immunoSEQ multiplex PCR; TCRdb's copy keeps in-frame clones and lacks some. The sample shows fewer than 200,000 clones, approximately 80% of them seen only once. This CDR3 has 14 residues. Germline V lookup: CDR1 LNHDA, CDR2 SQIVND (reference sequence). Trimming took 9 bases from V and 4 from J, leaving 18 bases between them. The sequence was obtained from a woman aged 50 to 60 in good health and CMV-seropositive. The chain uses TRBV19 and TRBJ1-1, with a tentative D call TRBD1 (5 bases). Source material: PBMCs. CDR3 coding DNA: TGTGCCAGCGTCAAATCACCAGGGCGCACTGAAGCTTTCTTT. Translation: CASVKSPGRTEAFF.